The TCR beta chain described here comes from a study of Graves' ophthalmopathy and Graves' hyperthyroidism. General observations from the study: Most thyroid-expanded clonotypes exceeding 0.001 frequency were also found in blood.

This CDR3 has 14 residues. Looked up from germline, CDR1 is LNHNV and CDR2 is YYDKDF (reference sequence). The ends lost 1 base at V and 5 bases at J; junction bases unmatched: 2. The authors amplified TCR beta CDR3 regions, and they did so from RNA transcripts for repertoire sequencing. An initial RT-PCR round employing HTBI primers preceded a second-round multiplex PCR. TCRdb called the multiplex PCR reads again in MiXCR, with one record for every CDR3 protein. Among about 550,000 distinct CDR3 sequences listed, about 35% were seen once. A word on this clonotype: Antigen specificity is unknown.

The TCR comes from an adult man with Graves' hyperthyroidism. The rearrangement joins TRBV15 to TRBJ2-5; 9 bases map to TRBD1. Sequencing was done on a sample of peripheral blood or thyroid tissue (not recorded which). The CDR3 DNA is TGTGCCACCAGCAGAGTCGGGACAGGGGAGACCCAGTACTTC. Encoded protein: CATSRVGTGETQYF.